Listed below are T cell receptor beta chains from one sample, sequenced in a study of T cells in localized non-small cell lung cancer. Libraries were prepared by immunoSEQ multiplex PCR; TCRdb keeps only in-frame clonotypes and omits some of them. The profile shows 60,000 to 75,000 clones, around 81% of them singletons. The material was PBMCs, obtained before any cancer treatment. These receptors were obtained from a man aged 40-75 years with stage II lung adenocarcinoma. The CDR3 runs from the conserved cysteine through the conserved F or W. Fields, in order: J gene, D gene, V gene, CDR3 protein, CDR3 DNA. A D gene is named only where the DNA matches it firmly.

TRBJ1-1 - TRBV10-2 CASIGVGTEAFF TGCGCCAGCATAGGGGTGGGCACTGAAGCTTTCTTT
TRBJ2-2 - TRBV4-1 CASSRTGLSTGELFF TGCGCCAGCAGCCGAACAGGGTTGAGCACCGGGGAGCTGTTTTTT
TRBJ1-5 - TRBV10-3 CAISDIGSPNQPQHF TGTGCCATCAGTGACATCGGCAGTCCCAATCAGCCCCAGCATTTT
TRBJ2-7 TRBD1 TRBV5-5 CASSFRDRGTYEQYF TGTGCCAGCAGCTTCCGGGACAGGGGGACCTACGAGCAGTACTTC
TRBJ1-1 - TRBV7-9 CASSLGTSGTEAFF TGTGCCAGCAGTCTTGGGACCTCGGGGACTGAAGCTTTCTTT
TRBJ2-1 - TRBV29-1 CSAQSGTYNEQFF TGCAGCGCCCAATCCGGGACGTACAATGAGCAGTTCTTC
TRBJ1-2 - TRBV12-5 CASGLTGTNYGYTF TGTGCTAGTGGTCTTACAGGTACTAACTATGGCTACACCTTC
TRBJ1-3 - TRBV6-6 CASSYSALGTGNTIYF TGTGCCAGCAGTTACTCGGCCCTTGGGACTGGAAACACCATATATTTT
TRBJ2-1 - TRBV30 CAWSVGGAGNEQFF TGTGCCTGGAGTGTGGGCGGGGCCGGCAATGAGCAGTTCTTC
TRBJ2-1 - TRBV25-1 CASSDSGLGGYNEQFF TGTGCCAGCAGTGATTCCGGGCTTGGGGGTTACAATGAGCAGTTCTTC
TRBJ2-7 - TRBV7-2 CASSPSRGSYEQYF TGTGCCAGCAGCCCCTCACGGGGGTCCTACGAGCAGTACTTC
TRBJ1-5 - TRBV5-1 CASSSGVSNQPQHF TGCGCCAGCAGTTCAGGGGTTAGCAATCAGCCCCAGCATTTT
TRBJ2-5 TRBD1 TRBV18 CASSGQGGKETQYF TGTGCCAGCTCCGGACAGGGGGGAAAAGAGACCCAGTACTTC